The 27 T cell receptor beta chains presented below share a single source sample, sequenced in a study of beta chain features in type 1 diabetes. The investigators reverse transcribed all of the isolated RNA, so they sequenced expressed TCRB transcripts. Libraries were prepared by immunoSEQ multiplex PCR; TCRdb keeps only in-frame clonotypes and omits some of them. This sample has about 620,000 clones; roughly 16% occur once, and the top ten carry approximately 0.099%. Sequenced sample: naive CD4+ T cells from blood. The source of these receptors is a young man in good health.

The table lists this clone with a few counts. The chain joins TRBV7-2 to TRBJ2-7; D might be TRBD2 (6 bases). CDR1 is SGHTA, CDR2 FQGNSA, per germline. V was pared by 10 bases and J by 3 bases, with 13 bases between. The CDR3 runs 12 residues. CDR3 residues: CATSGVGYEQYF. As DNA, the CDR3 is TGTGCCACCTCGGGAGTCGGCTACGAGCAGTACTTC.

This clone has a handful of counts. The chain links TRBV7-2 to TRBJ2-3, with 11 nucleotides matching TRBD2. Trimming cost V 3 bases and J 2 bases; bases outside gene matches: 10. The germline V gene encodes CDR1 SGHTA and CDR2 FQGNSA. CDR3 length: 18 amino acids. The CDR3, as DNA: TGTGCCAGCAGCTTGTCGGTACTAGCGGGGGCTCTCACAGATACGCAGTATTTT. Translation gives CASSLSVLAGALTDTQYF.

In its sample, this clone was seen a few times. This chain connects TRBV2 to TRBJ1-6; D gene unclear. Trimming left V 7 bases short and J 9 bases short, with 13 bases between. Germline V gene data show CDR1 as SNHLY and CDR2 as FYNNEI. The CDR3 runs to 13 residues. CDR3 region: CASTRYITSPLHF. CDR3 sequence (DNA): TGTGCCAGCACCCGATACATAACTTCACCCCTCCACTTT.

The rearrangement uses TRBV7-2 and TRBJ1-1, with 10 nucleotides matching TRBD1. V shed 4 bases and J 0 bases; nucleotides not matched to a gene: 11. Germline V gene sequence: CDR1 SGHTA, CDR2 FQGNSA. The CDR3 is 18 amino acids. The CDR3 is CASSSNLGTGVMNTEAFF. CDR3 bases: TGTGCCAGCAGCTCAAACCTGGGGACAGGGGTAATGAACACTGAAGCTTTCTTT.

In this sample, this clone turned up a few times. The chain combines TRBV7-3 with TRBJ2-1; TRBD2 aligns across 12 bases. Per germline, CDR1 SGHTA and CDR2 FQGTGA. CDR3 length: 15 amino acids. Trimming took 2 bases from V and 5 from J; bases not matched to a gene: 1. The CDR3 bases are TGTGCCAGCAGCTTACGACTAGCGGGAGACAATGAGCAGTTCTTC. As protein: CASSLRLAGDNEQFF.

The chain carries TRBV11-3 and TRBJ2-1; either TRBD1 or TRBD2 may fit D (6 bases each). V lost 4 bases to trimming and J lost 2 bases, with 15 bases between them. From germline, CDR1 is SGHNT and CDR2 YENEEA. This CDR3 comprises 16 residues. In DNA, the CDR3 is TGTGCCAGCAGCTCCTGGGCGGGGACAACCTACAATGAGCAGTTCTTC. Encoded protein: CASSSWAGTTYNEQFF.

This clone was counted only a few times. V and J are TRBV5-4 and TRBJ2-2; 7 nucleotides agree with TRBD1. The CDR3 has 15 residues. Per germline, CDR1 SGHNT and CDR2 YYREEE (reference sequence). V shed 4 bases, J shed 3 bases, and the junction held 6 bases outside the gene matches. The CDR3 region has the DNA TGTGCCAGCAGCGTACAGGGGCTAGACACCGGGGAGCTGTTTTTT. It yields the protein CASSVQGLDTGELFF.

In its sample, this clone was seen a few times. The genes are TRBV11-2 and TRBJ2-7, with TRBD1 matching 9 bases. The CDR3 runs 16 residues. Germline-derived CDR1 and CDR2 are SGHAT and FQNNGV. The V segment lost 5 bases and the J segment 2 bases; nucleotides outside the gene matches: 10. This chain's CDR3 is CASSTNRGQYPYEQYF. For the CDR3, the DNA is TGTGCCAGCAGCACGAACAGGGGGCAGTATCCCTACGAGCAGTACTTC.

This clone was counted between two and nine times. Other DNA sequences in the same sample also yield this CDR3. DNA of the CDR3: TGTGCCAGCAGCTTAGGCGGCCCCCAAGAGACCCAGTACTTC. This sequence encodes CASSLGGPQETQYF. The chain is built from TRBV11-2 and TRBJ2-5; D is unclear. In germline, CDR1 is SGHAT, CDR2 FQNNGV. V dropped 1 base and J dropped 1 base, with 7 bases sitting between them. The CDR3 sequence is 14 residues long.

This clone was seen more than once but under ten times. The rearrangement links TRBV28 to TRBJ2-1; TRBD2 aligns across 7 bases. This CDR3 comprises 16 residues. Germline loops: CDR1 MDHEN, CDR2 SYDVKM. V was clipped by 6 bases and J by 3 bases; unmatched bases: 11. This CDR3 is CASRGGGRKIYNEQFF. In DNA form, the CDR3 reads TGTGCCAGCAGGGGTGGCGGGAGAAAGATCTACAATGAGCAGTTCTTC.

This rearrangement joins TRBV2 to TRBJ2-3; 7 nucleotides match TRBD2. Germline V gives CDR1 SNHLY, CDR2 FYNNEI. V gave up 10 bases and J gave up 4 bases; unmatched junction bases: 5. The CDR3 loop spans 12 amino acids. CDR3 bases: TGTGCCACCCGGGAGGTCGCAGATACGCAGTATTTT. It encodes CATREVADTQYF.

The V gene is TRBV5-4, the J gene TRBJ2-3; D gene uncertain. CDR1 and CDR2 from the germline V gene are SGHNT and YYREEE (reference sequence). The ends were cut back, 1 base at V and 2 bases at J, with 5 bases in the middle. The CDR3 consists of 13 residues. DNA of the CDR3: TGTGCCAGCAGCTTGCAAGTCACAGATACGCAGTATTTT. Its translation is CASSLQVTDTQYF.

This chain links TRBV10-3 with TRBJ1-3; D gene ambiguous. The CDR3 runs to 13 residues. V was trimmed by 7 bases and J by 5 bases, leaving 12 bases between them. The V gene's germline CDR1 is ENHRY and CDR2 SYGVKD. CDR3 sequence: CAITAEPRNTIYF. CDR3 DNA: TGTGCCATCACTGCGGAGCCGCGAAACACCATATATTTT.

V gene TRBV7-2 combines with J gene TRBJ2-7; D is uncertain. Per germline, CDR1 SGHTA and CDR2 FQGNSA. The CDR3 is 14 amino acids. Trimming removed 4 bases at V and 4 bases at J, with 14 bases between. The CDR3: CASSSPPRQYEQYF. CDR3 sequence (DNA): TGTGCCAGCAGCTCGCCCCCGAGGCAATACGAGCAGTACTTC.

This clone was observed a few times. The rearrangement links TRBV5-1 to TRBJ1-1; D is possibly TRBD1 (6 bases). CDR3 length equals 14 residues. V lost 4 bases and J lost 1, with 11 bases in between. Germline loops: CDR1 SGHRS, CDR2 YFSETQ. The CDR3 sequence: CASSAQGWNTEAFF. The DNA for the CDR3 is TGCGCCAGCAGCGCACAGGGTTGGAACACTGAAGCTTTCTTT.

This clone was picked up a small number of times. CDR3 DNA: TGTGCCAGCAGCTTAGAAGCGGGGCCCCAAGAGACCCAGTACTTC. Protein sequence: CASSLEAGPQETQYF. The chain joins TRBV7-3 to TRBJ2-5, with 7 bases matching TRBD2. Germline V gene sequence: CDR1 SGHTA, CDR2 FQGTGA. V dropped 2 bases and J dropped 1; count of bases not matched to a gene: 4. CDR3 length: 15 residues.

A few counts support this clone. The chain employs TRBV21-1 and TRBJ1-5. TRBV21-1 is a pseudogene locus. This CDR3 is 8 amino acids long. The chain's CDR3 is CANQPQHF. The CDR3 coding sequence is TGTGCCAATCAGCCCCAGCATTTT.

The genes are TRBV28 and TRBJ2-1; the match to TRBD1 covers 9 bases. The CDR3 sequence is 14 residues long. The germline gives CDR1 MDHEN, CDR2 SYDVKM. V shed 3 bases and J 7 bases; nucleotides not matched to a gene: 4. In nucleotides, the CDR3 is TGTGCCAGCAGTTTCCACGGGACAGGGAATGAGCAGTTCTTC. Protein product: CASSFHGTGNEQFF.

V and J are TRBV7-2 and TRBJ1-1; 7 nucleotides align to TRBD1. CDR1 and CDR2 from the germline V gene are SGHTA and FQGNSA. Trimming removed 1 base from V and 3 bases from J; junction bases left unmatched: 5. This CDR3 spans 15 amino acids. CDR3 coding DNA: TGTGCCAGCAGCTTAGGACAGGGTTGGTACACTGAAGCTTTCTTT. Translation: CASSLGQGWYTEAFF.

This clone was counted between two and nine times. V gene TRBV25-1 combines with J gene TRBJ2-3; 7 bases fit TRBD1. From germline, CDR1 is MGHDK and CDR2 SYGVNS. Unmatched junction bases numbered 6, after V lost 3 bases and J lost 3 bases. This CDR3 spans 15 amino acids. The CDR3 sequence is CASSETGYGTDTQYF. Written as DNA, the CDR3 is TGTGCCAGCAGTGAGACAGGGTATGGTACAGATACGCAGTATTTT.

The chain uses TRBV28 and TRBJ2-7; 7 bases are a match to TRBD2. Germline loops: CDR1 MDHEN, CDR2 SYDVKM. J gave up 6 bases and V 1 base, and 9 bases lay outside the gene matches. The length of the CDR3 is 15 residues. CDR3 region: CASSLSGGSRGEQYF. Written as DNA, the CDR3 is TGTGCCAGCAGTTTATCTGGCGGGAGTCGGGGCGAGCAGTACTTC.

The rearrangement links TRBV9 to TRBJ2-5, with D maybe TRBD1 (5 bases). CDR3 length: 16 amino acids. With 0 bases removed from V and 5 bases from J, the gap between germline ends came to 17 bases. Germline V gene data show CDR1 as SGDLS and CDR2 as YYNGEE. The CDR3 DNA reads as TGTGCCAGCAGCGTAGAGAGGTCAGGGTCCAGGGAGACCCAGTACTTC. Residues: CASSVERSGSRETQYF.

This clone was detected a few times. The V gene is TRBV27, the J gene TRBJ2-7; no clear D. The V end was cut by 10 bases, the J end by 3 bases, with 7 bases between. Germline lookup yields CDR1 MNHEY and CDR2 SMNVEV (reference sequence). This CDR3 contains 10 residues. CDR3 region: CATPNYEQYF. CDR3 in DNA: TGTGCCACTCCGAACTACGAGCAGTACTTC.

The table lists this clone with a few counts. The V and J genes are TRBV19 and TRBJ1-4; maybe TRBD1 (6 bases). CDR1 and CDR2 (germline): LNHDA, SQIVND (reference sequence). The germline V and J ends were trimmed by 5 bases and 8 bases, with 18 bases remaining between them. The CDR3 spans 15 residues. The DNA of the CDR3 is TGTGCCAGTAGTCCCCCCGGAAGGGGGGCCGAAAAACTGTTTTTT. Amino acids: CASSPPGRGAEKLFF.

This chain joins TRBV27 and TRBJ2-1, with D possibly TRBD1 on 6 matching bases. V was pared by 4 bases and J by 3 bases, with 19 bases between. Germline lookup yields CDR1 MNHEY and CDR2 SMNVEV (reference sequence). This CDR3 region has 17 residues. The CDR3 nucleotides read TGTGCCAGCAGTTCCGGACAGAAGCATCTCAACTACAATGAGCAGTTCTTC. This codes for CASSSGQKHLNYNEQFF.

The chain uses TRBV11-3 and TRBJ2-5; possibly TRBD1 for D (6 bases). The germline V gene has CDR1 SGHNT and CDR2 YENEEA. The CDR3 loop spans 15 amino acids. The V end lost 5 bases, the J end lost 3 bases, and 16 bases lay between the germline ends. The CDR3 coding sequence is TGTGCCAGCAGCGGACGACAGGTAGAGGAAGAGACCCAGTACTTC. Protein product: CASSGRQVEEETQYF.

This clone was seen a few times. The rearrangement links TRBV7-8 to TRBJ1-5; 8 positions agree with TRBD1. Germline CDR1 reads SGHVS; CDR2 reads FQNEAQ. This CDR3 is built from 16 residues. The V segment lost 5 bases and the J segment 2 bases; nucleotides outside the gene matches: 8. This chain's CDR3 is CASSIVTGERNQPQHF. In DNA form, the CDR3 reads TGTGCCAGCAGCATTGTGACAGGGGAGCGCAATCAGCCCCAGCATTTT.